This paragraph reports one TCR beta chain. Its antigen is still unknown. Vbeta (60) and Jbeta (13) primers were used in the PCR. The repertoire was sequenced with immunoSEQ multiplex PCR; TCRdb's copy has only in-frame clones and lacks some. This sample has about 130,000 clones; about four fifths occur once, and the top ten carry around 1.3%. These data come from a study of cytomegalovirus exposure and HLA in healthy donors. Study-level results: Later analysis demonstrated an association between a missense DCLRE1C variant and TCR beta V- and J-gene trimming.

This CDR3 contains 15 residues. Trimming cost V 4 bases and J 7 bases, with 14 bases left between them. In germline, CDR1 is MDHEN, CDR2 SYDVKM. What was sequenced was PBMCs. The origin of this receptor is a woman aged 40 to 50 in good health and CMV-seronegative. The chain uses TRBV28 and TRBJ1-6; TRBD1 might be the D (6 bases). This CDR3 reads CASSSIQGRNSPLHF. The DNA of the CDR3 is TGTGCCAGCAGTTCGATACAGGGTCGCAATTCACCCCTCCACTTT.